The rows below give T cell receptor beta chains drawn from one sample of a study of T cells in localized non-small cell lung cancer. The repertoire was sequenced with immunoSEQ multiplex PCR; TCRdb's copy has only in-frame clones and lacks some. The table shows 1,500 to 2,000 clones, with less than 20% occurring only once. Sample: normal lung tissue next to the tumor, taken before any cancer treatment. These receptors all come from a woman between 35 and 70 years old with stage I lung adenocarcinoma. CDR3s include the opening cysteine and the closing phenylalanine or tryptophan. A D gene is named only where the DNA matches it firmly. Not every row has a clone size; where given, it reads once, few, many or a size class.

V gene	clone size	D gene	J gene	CDR3 DNA	CDR3 protein
TRBV28	.	TRBD1	TRBJ1-2	TGTGCCAGCAGCCTACGTTCGGGACAGTTCTATGGCTACACCTTC	CASSLRSGQFYGYTF
TRBV11-3	medium-sized	.	TRBJ1-2	TGTGCCAGCAGCCGCCCCCTTTTGGGGATATATGGCTACACCTTC	CASSRPLLGIYGYTF
TRBV11-3	.	.	TRBJ2-3	TGTGCCAGCAGCTTAAGTGGGCCTACAGATACGCAGTATTTT	CASSLSGPTDTQYF
TRBV6-8	.	.	TRBJ2-3	TGTGCCAGCAAATGGACGGGGGCCACAGATACGCAGTATTTT	CASKWTGATDTQYF
TRBV19	few	.	TRBJ1-1	TGTGCCTCAGAAAGGGTGGGACATGAAGCTTTCTTT	CASERVGHEAFF
TRBV5-1	.	TRBD1	TRBJ1-2	TGCGCCAGCAGCTCGACACAGGGGATTGAGGGCTACACCTTC	CASSSTQGIEGYTF
TRBV19	.	.	TRBJ1-2	TGTGCCAGTAGTCGACAGTTAAACTATGGCTACACCTTC	CASSRQLNYGYTF
TRBV19	.	.	TRBJ2-7	TGTGCCAGTAGTCTTGGCCCAACCTACGAGCAGTACTTC	CASSLGPTYEQYF
TRBV9	few	TRBD2	TRBJ2-5	TGTGCCAGCAGCGTACTTGGGAGGGCGAGGGGAGAGACCCAGTACTTC	CASSVLGRARGETQYF
TRBV23-1	few	TRBD1	TRBJ1-2	TGCGCCAGCTCAATACGACAGGGGACGGGGCCCTCCTATGGCTACACCTTC	CASSIRQGTGPSYGYTF
TRBV11-3	large	.	TRBJ2-3	TGTGCCAGCAGCTTAGAACTGGGGGCGGAGGAGGCAGATACGCAGTATTTT	CASSLELGAEEADTQYF
TRBV7-6	few	.	TRBJ2-7	TGTGCCAGCACCCCGCAGGGCAGCTCCTACGAGCAGTACTTC	CASTPQGSSYEQYF
TRBV30	few	.	TRBJ1-5	TGTGCCTGGAGTGTACAAGGGGAGGGCAATCAGCCCCAGCATTTT	CAWSVQGEGNQPQHF
TRBV5-1	.	.	TRBJ2-2	TGCGCCAGCAGCTTATACAGGGAGAACACCGGGGAGCTGTTTTTT	CASSLYRENTGELFF
TRBV19	.	TRBD1	TRBJ1-6	TGTGCCACAGGGGGGGCTTCACCCCTCCACTTT	CATGGASPLHF
TRBV5-1	.	.	TRBJ1-6	TGCGCCAGCAGCTTGGGGGGAGAGGCTTCACCCCTCCACTTT	CASSLGGEASPLHF
TRBV9	.	TRBD2	TRBJ2-1	TGTGCCAGCGAAGCGGGGGCCTCCTACAATGAGCAGTTCTTC	CASEAGASYNEQFF
TRBV9	large	.	TRBJ2-1	TGTGCCAGCAGCCCCCGGGACTGGGACAATGAGCAGTTCTTC	CASSPRDWDNEQFF
TRBV11-3	few	TRBD1	TRBJ2-7	TGTGCCAGCAGCTTAGATGGGACAGCACGCGGGCAGTACTTC	CASSLDGTARGQYF
TRBV9	few	.	TRBJ2-7	TGTGCCAGCAGCGGCGGGGACCAGAGGGAGCAGTACTTC	CASSGGDQREQYF
TRBV19	.	.	TRBJ1-2	TGTGCCAGTAGTACAACCGGACGCTTTCGGGGTGGCTACACCTTC	CASSTTGRFRGGYTF
TRBV5-1	.	.	TRBJ1-1	TGCGCCAGCAGGTTGGGGGGTCCCAGAAATGAAGCTTTCTTT	CASRLGGPRNEAFF
TRBV11-3	.	TRBD1	TRBJ2-7	TGTGCCAGCAGCTTAACGGGTCGGACAGGGGACGAGCAGTACTTC	CASSLTGRTGDEQYF
TRBV30	.	.	TRBJ1-3	TGTGCCTGGAGTGACCTGAGAAACACCATATATTTT	CAWSDLRNTIYF
TRBV7-2	few	.	TRBJ1-1	TGTGCCAGCAGCGGGTACGCGGCTGCCGAAGCTTTCTTT	CASSGYAAAEAFF
TRBV19	.	TRBD1	TRBJ2-1	TGTGCCAGTAGCCCGGGACAGGGTCTACACTGGGTTGAGCAGTTCTTC	CASSPGQGLHWVEQFF
TRBV7-1	.	.	TRBJ2-7	TGTGCCAGCAGCTTGGAGGGCCCGGGAGTGAGGGAGCAGTACTTC	CASSLEGPGVREQYF
TRBV6-1	.	TRBD1	TRBJ2-1	TGTGCCAGCAGTGAAGGACAGGGATACAATGAGCAGTTCTTC	CASSEGQGYNEQFF
TRBV9	few	.	TRBJ2-5	TGTGCCAGCACCCCGGACTTCGAAGAGACCCAGTACTTC	CASTPDFEETQYF
TRBV11-3	.	.	TRBJ2-7	TGTGCCAGCAGCTTAGACGGTAGCTCCTACGAGCAGTACTTC	CASSLDGSSYEQYF
TRBV7-6	.	TRBD2	TRBJ2-1	TGTGCCAGCAGCTTAAGTGGGACTAGCGGGGGGGCGAGAAACAATGAGCAGTTCTTC	CASSLSGTSGGARNNEQFF
TRBV6-1	.	.	TRBJ1-6	TGTGCCAGCAGTGAAGCGTCCGGGATCAGGGCACCCCTCCACTTT	CASSEASGIRAPLHF
TRBV10-2	.	.	TRBJ2-1	TGCGCCAGCAGTGACACGGACAAGGAGTGGAATGAGCAGTTCTTC	CASSDTDKEWNEQFF
TRBV9	.	.	TRBJ1-1	TGTGCCAGCAGCGTAGATTTTAACACTGAAGCTTTCTTT	CASSVDFNTEAFF
TRBV11-3	few	TRBD1	TRBJ1-2	TGTGCCAGCAGCTTCGGACAGGGGATTAACTATGGCTACACCTTC	CASSFGQGINYGYTF
TRBV19	few	TRBD1	TRBJ1-1	TGTGCCAGTAGTATAGGACAGGGGACGAGTTGGAGGGACACTGAAGCTTTCTTT	CASSIGQGTSWRDTEAFF
TRBV10-3	medium-sized	TRBD2	TRBJ2-2	TGTGCCATCAGTGAGTCGGGGGGACTAGCGGATAACACCGGGGAGCTGTTTTTT	CAISESGGLADNTGELFF
TRBV9	.	.	TRBJ2-7	TGTGCCAGCAGCCCATCGGAAGCTGGGTCCTACGAGCAGTACTTC	CASSPSEAGSYEQYF
TRBV29-1	.	.	TRBJ2-7	TGCAGCGTTGAACGGGGGGCCAGGGAGCAGTACTTC	CSVERGAREQYF
TRBV6-8	medium-sized	TRBD2	TRBJ2-1	TGTGCCAGCAGTTACTCGGCTAGCGGGGGCCTGATCAATGAGCAGTTCTTC	CASSYSASGGLINEQFF